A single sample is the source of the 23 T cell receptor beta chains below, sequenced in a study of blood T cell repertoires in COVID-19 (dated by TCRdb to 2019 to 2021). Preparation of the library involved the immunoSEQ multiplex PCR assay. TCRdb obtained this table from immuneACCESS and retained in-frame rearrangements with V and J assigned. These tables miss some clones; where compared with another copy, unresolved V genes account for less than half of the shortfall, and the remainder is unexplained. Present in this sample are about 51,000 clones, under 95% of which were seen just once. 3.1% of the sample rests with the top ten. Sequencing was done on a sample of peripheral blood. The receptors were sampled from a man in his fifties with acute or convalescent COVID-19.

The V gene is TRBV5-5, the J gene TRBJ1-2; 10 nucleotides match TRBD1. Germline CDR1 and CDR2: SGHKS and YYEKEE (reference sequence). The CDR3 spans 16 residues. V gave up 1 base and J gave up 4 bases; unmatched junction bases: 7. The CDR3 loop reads CASSLTGTGVGYGYTF. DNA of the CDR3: TGTGCCAGCAGCTTGACCGGGACAGGGGTCGGCTATGGCTACACCTTC.

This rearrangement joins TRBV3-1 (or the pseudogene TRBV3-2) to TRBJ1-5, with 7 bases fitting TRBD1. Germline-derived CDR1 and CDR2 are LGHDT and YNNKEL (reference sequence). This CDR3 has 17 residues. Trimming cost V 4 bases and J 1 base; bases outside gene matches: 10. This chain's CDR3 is CASSLLPMTGSNQPQHF. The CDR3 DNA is TGTGCCAGCAGCCTCCTGCCGATGACAGGGAGCAATCAGCCCCAGCATTTT.

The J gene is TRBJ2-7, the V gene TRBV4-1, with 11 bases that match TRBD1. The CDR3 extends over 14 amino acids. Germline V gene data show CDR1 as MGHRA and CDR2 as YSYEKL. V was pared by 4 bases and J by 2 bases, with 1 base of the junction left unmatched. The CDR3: CASSPGQGAYEQYF. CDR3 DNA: TGCGCCAGCAGCCCGGGACAGGGGGCCTACGAGCAGTACTTC.

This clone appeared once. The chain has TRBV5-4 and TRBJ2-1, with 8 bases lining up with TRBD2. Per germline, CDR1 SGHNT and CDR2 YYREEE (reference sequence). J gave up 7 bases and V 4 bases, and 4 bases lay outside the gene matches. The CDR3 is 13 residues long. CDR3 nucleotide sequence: TGTGCCAGCAGCGGCGGGGGGCCAAATGAGCAGTTCTTC. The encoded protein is CASSGGGPNEQFF.

The CDR3 region has the DNA TGTGCCACCAGTGATTTTAACGGCCAGGGGGCGTACGAGCAGTACTTC. Protein: CATSDFNGQGAYEQYF. The chain uses TRBV24-1 and TRBJ2-7; 8 positions agree with TRBD1. CDR1 is KGHDR, CDR2 SFDVKD, per germline. CDR3 size: 16 residues. The ends lost 1 base at V and 4 bases at J; junction bases unmatched: 8.

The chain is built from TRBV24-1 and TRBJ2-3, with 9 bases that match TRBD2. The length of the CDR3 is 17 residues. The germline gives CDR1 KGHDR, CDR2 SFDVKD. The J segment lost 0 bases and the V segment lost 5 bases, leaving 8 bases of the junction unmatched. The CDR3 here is CATSGGGAYSSTDTQYF. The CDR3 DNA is TGTGCCACCAGTGGCGGGGGGGCATATTCGAGCACAGATACGCAGTATTTT.

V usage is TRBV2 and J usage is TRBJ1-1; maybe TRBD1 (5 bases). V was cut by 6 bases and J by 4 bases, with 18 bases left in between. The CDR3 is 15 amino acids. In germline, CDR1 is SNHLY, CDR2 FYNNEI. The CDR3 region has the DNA TGTGCCAGCAGCAAGGCTCTGGGGCGCGGCACTGAAGCTTTCTTT. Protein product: CASSKALGRGTEAFF.

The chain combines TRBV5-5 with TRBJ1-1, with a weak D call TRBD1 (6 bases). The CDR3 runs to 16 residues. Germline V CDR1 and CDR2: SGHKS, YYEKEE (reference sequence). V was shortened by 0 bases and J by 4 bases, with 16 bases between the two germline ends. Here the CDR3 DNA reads TGTGCCAGCAGCTTGGCCTTGGGGGCGGTGAGCACTGAAGCTTTCTTT. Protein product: CASSLALGAVSTEAFF.

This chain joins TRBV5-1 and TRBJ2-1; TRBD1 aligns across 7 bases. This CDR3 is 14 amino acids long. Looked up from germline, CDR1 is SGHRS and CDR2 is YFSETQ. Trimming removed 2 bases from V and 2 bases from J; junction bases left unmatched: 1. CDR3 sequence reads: CASSLGGAYNEQFF. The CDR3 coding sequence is TGCGCCAGCAGCTTAGGGGGCGCCTACAATGAGCAGTTCTTC.

The CDR3 loop reads CASSLSRNTEAFF. CDR3 nucleotides: TGTGCCAGCAGCTTGAGTAGGAACACTGAAGCTTTCTTT. The genes are TRBV11-2 and TRBJ1-1; D gene uncertain. CDR1 is SGHAT and CDR2 is FQNNGV in the germline V gene. The germline V and J ends were trimmed by 3 bases and 1 base, with 6 bases remaining between them. The CDR3 contains 13 residues.

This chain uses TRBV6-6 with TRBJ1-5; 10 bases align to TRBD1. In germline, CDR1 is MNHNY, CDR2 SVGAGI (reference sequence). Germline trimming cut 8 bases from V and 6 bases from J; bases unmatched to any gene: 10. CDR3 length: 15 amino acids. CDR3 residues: CASGSRQGAGQPQHF. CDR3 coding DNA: TGTGCCAGCGGAAGCCGACAGGGGGCAGGTCAGCCCCAGCATTTT.

The CDR3 DNA is TGCGCCAGCAGCCACCGCGATGCTTATAATGAAAAACTGTTTTTT. Protein sequence: CASSHRDAYNEKLFF. The rearrangement uses TRBV5-1 and TRBJ1-4; no clear D gene. Trimming cost V 4 bases and J 4 bases, with 14 bases left between them. The germline gives CDR1 SGHRS, CDR2 YFSETQ. CDR3 length equals 15 residues.

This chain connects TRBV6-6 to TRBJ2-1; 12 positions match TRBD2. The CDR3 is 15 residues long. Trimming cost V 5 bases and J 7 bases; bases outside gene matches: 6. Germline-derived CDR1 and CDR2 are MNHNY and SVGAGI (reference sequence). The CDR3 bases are TGTGCCAGCAGTCAAGGACTAGCGGGGTGGAATGAGCAGTTCTTC. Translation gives CASSQGLAGWNEQFF.

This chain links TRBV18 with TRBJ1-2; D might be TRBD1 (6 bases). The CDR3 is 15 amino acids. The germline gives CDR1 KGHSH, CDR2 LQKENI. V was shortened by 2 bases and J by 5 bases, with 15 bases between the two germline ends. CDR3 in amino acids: CASSPNPTGGYGYTF. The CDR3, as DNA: TGTGCCAGCTCACCAAACCCGACAGGCGGATATGGCTACACCTTC.

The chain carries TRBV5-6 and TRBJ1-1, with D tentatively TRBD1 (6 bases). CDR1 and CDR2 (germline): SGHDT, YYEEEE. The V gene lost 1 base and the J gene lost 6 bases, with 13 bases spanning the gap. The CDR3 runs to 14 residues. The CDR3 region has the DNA TGTGCCAGCAGCTTGTCAATACAGGGATCTGAAGCTTTCTTT. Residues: CASSLSIQGSEAFF.

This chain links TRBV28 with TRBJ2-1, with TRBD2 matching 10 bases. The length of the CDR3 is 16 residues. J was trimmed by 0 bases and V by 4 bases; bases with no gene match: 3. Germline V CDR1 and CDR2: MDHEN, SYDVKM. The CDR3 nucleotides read TGTGCCAGCAGTTCTAAGCGGGGGGGCTCCTACAATGAGCAGTTCTTC. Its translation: CASSSKRGGSYNEQFF.

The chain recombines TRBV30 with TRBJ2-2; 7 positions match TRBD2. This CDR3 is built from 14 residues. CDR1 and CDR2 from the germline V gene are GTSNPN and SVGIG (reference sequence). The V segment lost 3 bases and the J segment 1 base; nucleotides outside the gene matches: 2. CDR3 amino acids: CAWRSGVNTGELFF. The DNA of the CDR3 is TGTGCCTGGAGGAGCGGGGTGAACACCGGGGAGCTGTTTTTT.

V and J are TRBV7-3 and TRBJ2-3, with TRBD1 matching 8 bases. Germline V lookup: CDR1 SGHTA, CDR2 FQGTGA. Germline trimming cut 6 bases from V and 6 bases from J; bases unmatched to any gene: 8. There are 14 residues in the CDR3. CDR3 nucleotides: TGTGCCAGCAGACTAACGGACAGGGATGATACGCAGTATTTT. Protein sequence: CASRLTDRDDTQYF.

The CDR3 bases are TGTGCCAGTTTGGGACAGACCGGTAGGGACTATGGCTACACCTTC. Encoded protein: CASLGQTGRDYGYTF. The gene calls are TRBV19 and TRBJ1-2; TRBD1 matches 7 bases. Germline V gene sequence: CDR1 LNHDA, CDR2 SQIVND (reference sequence). This CDR3 contains 15 residues. J gave up 3 bases and V 8 bases, and 12 bases lay outside the gene matches. The full variable domain, in which reference TRBV19 and TRBJ1-2 provide the parts outside the CDR3, is DGGITQSPKYLFRKEGQNVTLSCEQNLNHDAMYWYRQDPGQGLRLIYYSQIVNDFQKGDIAEGYSVSREKKESFPLTVTSAQKNPTAFYLCASLGQTGRDYGYTFGSGTRLTVV.

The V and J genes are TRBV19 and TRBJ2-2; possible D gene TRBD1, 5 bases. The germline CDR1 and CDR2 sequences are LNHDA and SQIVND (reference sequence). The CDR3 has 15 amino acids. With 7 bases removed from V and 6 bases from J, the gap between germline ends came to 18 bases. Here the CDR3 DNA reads TGTGCCAGTAAGGCGCAGGGTCCCCCCGCCGGGGAGCTGTTTTTT. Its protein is CASKAQGPPAGELFF.

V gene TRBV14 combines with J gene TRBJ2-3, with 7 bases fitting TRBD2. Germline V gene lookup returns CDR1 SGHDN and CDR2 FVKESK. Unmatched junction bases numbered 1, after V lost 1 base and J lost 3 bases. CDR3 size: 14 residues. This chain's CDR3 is CASSQAGGTDTQYF. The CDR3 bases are TGTGCCAGCAGCCAAGCGGGGGGAACAGATACGCAGTATTTT.

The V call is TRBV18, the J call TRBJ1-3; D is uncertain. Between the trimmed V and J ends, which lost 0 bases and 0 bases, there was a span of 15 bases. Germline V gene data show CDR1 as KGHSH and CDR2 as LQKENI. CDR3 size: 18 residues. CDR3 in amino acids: CASSPPSGYSGSGNTIYF. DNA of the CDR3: TGTGCCAGCTCACCACCGTCAGGCTATTCAGGCTCTGGAAACACCATATATTTT.

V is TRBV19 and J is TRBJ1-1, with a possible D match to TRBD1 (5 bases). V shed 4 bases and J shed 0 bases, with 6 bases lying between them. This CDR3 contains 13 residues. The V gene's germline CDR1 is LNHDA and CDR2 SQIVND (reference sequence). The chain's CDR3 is CASSKQVNTEAFF. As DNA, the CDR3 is TGTGCCAGTAGTAAACAGGTGAACACTGAAGCTTTCTTT.